This T cell receptor (beta chain) was recorded in a study of cytomegalovirus exposure and HLA in healthy donors. CDR1 and CDR2 (germline): LNHDA, SQIVND (reference sequence). V was clipped by 8 bases and J by 4 bases; unmatched bases: 2. This CDR3 spans 14 amino acids. The PCR employed 60 Vbeta primers together with 13 Jbeta primers. Original processing notes: Counted up in a later analysis, unique TCR beta chains came to some 72 million, with around 10 million shared. Data came from immunoSEQ multiplex PCR; TCRdb stores just in-frame clones and leaves some out. V, J and clone size are those of that table, while D and trimming were read from the DNA. The sample consists of 150,000 to 200,000 clones, about 87% of them appearing once. Of note for this clone: Its antigen remains unidentified.

Study results and caveats: A highly shared variant cluster was judged a likely technical artifact. Generally TCR sequences proved uncommon, though certain public TCRs appeared in numerous donors.

Sequencing used PBMCs. This chain uses TRBV19 with TRBJ2-3; 14 bases are a match to TRBD2. This sequence was found in a woman aged 18-29 years in good health and CMV-seronegative. The CDR3 loop is CASGTSGGADTQYF. The CDR3, as DNA: TGTGCCAGTGGGACTAGCGGGGGAGCAGATACGCAGTATTTT.